Below are 5 T cell receptor beta chains sequenced from a single sample in a study of blood T cells in healthy people across ages. Sample-barcoded 5' priming and a J-beta primer mix drove a second PCR of about 6 to 12 cycles. TCRdb used MiXCR to reprocess the 5' RACE reads, holding one entry per CDR3 protein. The sample records roughly 900,000 distinct CDR3 sequences, about 48% being singletons. Sequenced sample: blood. The receptors here all came from a man aged 30-40 years in good health.

The chain joins TRBV11-2 to TRBJ2-1; D is undetermined. Trimming stripped 1 base from V and 2 bases from J, with 12 bases between. Germline values: CDR1 SGHAT, CDR2 FQNNGV. CDR3 size: 16 residues. The CDR3 DNA is TGTGCCAGCAGCTTAGTCGCGAGTGCGACCTACAATGAGCAGTTCTTC. Residues: CASSLVASATYNEQFF.

This clonotype came up a few times. The V call is TRBV4-1, the J call TRBJ1-6; 10 nucleotides match TRBD1. Germline loops: CDR1 MGHRA, CDR2 YSYEKL. J gave up 6 bases and V 1 base, and 0 bases lay outside the gene matches. This CDR3 is 15 amino acids long. In DNA form, the CDR3 reads TGCGCCAGCAGCCAAGGGACAGGGGGTAATTCACCCCTCCACTTT. This translates into CASSQGTGGNSPLHF.

The chain has TRBV3-1 and TRBJ1-5; D ambiguous. The germline CDR1 and CDR2 sequences are LGHDT and YNNKEL (reference sequence). Trimming took 1 base from V and 7 from J, leaving 8 bases between them. This CDR3 contains 13 residues. The CDR3 DNA follows: TGTGCCAGCAGCCAAGTAGGCGGGCAGCCCCAGCATTTT. Its protein product is CASSQVGGQPQHF.

This clonotype was found a few times. The chain uses TRBV7-2 and TRBJ2-3; D remains ambiguous. CDR3 length: 13 amino acids. Germline CDR1 reads SGHTA; CDR2 reads FQGNSA. Trimming removed 4 bases at V and 4 bases at J, with 9 bases between. CDR3 DNA sequence: TGTGCCAGCAGCTCCGTAGCTGCAGATACGCAGTATTTT. Protein: CASSSVAADTQYF.

This clonotype came up a few times. The chain carries TRBV24-1 and TRBJ2-7; perhaps TRBD2 as D (5 bases). Trimming pared 6 bases from V and 2 bases from J, leaving 16 bases between. The CDR3 sequence is 15 residues long. The V gene's germline CDR1 is KGHDR and CDR2 SFDVKD. For the CDR3, the DNA is TGTGCCACCAGTCCTAGGGCGGGCAATACCTACGAGCAGTACTTC. The encoded protein is CATSPRAGNTYEQYF.